This is a list of T cell receptor beta chains from one sample in a study of T cell responses to AZD1222 COVID-19 vaccine. Assay used: immunoSEQ multiplex PCR; TCRdb lists only in-frame clones, some missing. The profile shows over 130,000 clones, 85% to 95% of them singletons. Material: peripheral blood, obtained on day 0 of AZD1222 vaccination. Source of these receptors: an adult in good health. The CDR3 runs from the conserved cysteine through the conserved F or W. The D gene is left open where the match is weak. Only some rows state a clone size, as once, few, many or a class for expanded clones.

- - TRBJ1-2 TRBV4-3 TGCGCCAGCAGCCAAGGGGGGTTTACTGGCTACACCTTC CASSQGGFTGYTF
- TRBD1 TRBJ2-3 TRBV6-6 TGTGCCAGCAATGAGGGGGCCGATACGCAGTATTTT CASNEGADTQYF
- TRBD1 TRBJ1-5 TRBV12-5 TGTGCTAGTGGTTTCTCAGGGGGTGGTCAGCCCCAGCATTTT CASGFSGGGQPQHF
- TRBD2 TRBJ2-3 TRBV9 TGTGCCAGCAGCGTAGAAGCGGGGGGAAACACAGATACGCAGTATTTT CASSVEAGGNTDTQYF
once - TRBJ1-5 TRBV18 TGTGCCAGCTCACCAGAGAGCAATCAGCCCCAGCATTTT CASSPESNQPQHF
- - TRBJ2-7 TRBV9 TGTGCCAGCAGCGTGGGGCGGGTCTCCTACGAGCAGTACTTC CASSVGRVSYEQYF
- - TRBJ2-5 TRBV2 TGTGCCAGCAGGAACGGGGGGCCTAGGGAAGAGACCCAGTACTTC CASRNGGPREETQYF
- - TRBJ2-5 TRBV5-6 TGTGCCAGCAGCTTGTTCCCGGGGCGATACCAAGAGACCCAGTACTTC CASSLFPGRYQETQYF
- - TRBJ1-1 TRBV5-1 TGCGCCAGCAGCTTGGAAAGGGAAGGTGAAGCTTTCTTT CASSLEREGEAFF
once TRBD2 TRBJ2-2 TRBV19 TGTGCCAGTAGCCGGACTAGCGGGAGGGTGACCGGGGAGCTGTTTTTT CASSRTSGRVTGELFF
- TRBD2 TRBJ2-1 TRBV10-3 TGTGCCATCAGTGAGTCGTTTCAAGCGGGAGGTCTGGATGAGCAGTTCTTC CAISESFQAGGLDEQFF
- - TRBJ2-7 TRBV7-6 TGTGCCAGCAGCTTAGGTCCGGGAGCAATCCACGAGCAGTACTTC CASSLGPGAIHEQYF
- - TRBJ1-2 TRBV3-1/TRBV3-2 TGTGCCAGCAGCCAAAACAGGTTATGGGCTGGCTACACCTTC CASSQNRLWAGYTF
- - TRBJ2-1 TRBV6-5 TGTGCCAGCAGTTATTGGGTTGGGGCCTACAATGAGCAGTTCTTC CASSYWVGAYNEQFF
- - TRBJ1-3 TRBV6-1 TGTGCCAGCAGTGAATCGGGAGCCGGCTATTTT CASSESGAGYF
- - TRBJ2-3 TRBV12-3/TRBV12-4 TGTGCCAGCAGCCCCGACACAGATACGCAGTATTTT CASSPDTDTQYF
- - TRBJ1-2 TRBV18 TGTGCCAGCTCACCAGTCAGGGAGGGGGATGGCTACACCTTC CASSPVREGDGYTF
- - TRBJ1-1 TRBV7-6 TGTGCCAGCAGCTTAGCGGAGGATATGAACACTGAAGCTTTCTTT CASSLAEDMNTEAFF
- TRBD2 TRBJ2-5 TRBV15 TGTGCCACCAGCAGAGCAAGCGGGAGGGTTCAAGAGACCCAGTACTTC CATSRASGRVQETQYF
once - TRBJ2-1 TRBV27 TGTGCCAGCACCCTCACACGCTGGGGGAGACAGTTTAATGAGCAGTTCTTC CASTLTRWGRQFNEQFF
few - TRBJ1-6 TRBV9 TGTGCCAGCAGCGTAGAGGGACATACAGCTAATTCACCCCTCCACTTT CASSVEGHTANSPLHF
- - TRBJ1-3 TRBV4-3 TGCGCCAGCAGCCACACGATGCGGGGGTCGGGAAACACCATATATTTT CASSHTMRGSGNTIYF
- - TRBJ1-1 TRBV2 TGTGCCAGCAGTGATACCCTGAACACTGAAGCTTTCTTT CASSDTLNTEAFF
- TRBD2 TRBJ2-7 TRBV5-1 TGCGCCAGCAGCTTTCTACCTGGACTAGCGGGAGAAGCTTACGAGCAGTACTTC CASSFLPGLAGEAYEQYF
- - TRBJ2-5 TRBV6-1 TGTGCCAGCAGTGACCGCGCGCCGGAGACCCAGTACTTC CASSDRAPETQYF
- - TRBJ1-2 TRBV2 TGTGCCAGCACTCCCCGGCGGGGAGGGGGTGGCTACACCTTC CASTPRRGGGGYTF
- - TRBJ1-2 TRBV20-1 TGCAGTGCTAGCCAGGGCTTGGGCTACACCTTC CSASQGLGYTF
- - TRBJ2-7 TRBV29-1 TGCAGCGTTGGACAGGCCTACGAGCAGTACTTC CSVGQAYEQYF
- - TRBJ2-7 TRBV10-3 TGTGCCTCAGGGACATCGGCCTACGAGCAGTACTTC CASGTSAYEQYF
once TRBD2 TRBJ2-3 TRBV2 TGTGCCAGCATGGGACTAGCGGGGATCACAGATACGCAGTATTTT CASMGLAGITDTQYF
- - TRBJ1-3 TRBV19 TGTGCCAGTAGTACCCGGGGCCCTGGAAACACCATATATTTT CASSTRGPGNTIYF
- - TRBJ1-1 TRBV6-5 TGTGCCAGCAGTAATCAGTTTACTATGAACACTGAAGCTTTCTTT CASSNQFTMNTEAFF
- - TRBJ1-1 TRBV5-6 TGTGCCAGCAGCGGCCTGGGACCGACCAACACTGAAGCTTTCTTT CASSGLGPTNTEAFF
- - TRBJ2-1 TRBV19 TGTGCCAGTAGTCCCTCGGTAGACTACAATGAGCAGTTCTTC CASSPSVDYNEQFF
- - TRBJ1-6 TRBV28 TGTGCCAGCAGCCTCCTTTCTTCGGGGTATAATTCACCCCTCCACTTT CASSLLSSGYNSPLHF
- - TRBJ2-3 TRBV6-2/TRBV6-3 TGTGCCAGCACCCCCACTGGGCGCAGAGATACGCAGTATTTT CASTPTGRRDTQYF
once - TRBJ2-5 TRBV18 TGTGCCAGCTCACCCCGGACCCCGCCAGAGACCCAGTACTTC CASSPRTPPETQYF
- - TRBJ2-7 TRBV19 TGTGCCAGTAGTCCCTCACAGGGACACTCCTACGAGCAGTACTTC CASSPSQGHSYEQYF
- - TRBJ2-1 TRBV7-2 TGTGCCAGCAGCTCCGATTTTGGGCGGAATGAGCAGTTCTTC CASSSDFGRNEQFF
- - TRBJ1-3 TRBV2 TGTGCCAGCAGCGAACAAGGAAACACCATATATTTT CASSEQGNTIYF
- - TRBJ2-5 TRBV19 TGTGCCAGTAGTATAGAATCACAGGAGCTGAACTTC CASSIESQELNF
once TRBD1 TRBJ2-5 TRBV19 TGTGCCAGTAGTATAGGGGACAGCCAAGAGACCCAGTACTTC CASSIGDSQETQYF
few TRBD2 TRBJ2-7 TRBV7-2 TGTGCCAGCAGCTTTAGCGGGTACGAGCAGTACTTC CASSFSGYEQYF